The entry below describes one T cell receptor (beta chain). The data derive from a study of blood T cell repertoires in COVID-19. Study overall: COVID-19 samples, acute and convalescent, were from the United States, Italy and Spain.

V dropped 3 bases and J dropped 5; count of bases not matched to a gene: 6. Germline CDR1 and CDR2: SNHLY and FYNNEI. This CDR3 is built from 15 residues. The data were produced by immunoSEQ multiplex PCR, yet TCRdb's version contains in-frame clones alone and is incomplete. This sample has roughly 500,000 clones, with about 91% found just once. Sample: peripheral blood. This TCR was recovered from a man aged 18 to 29 with COVID-19, enrolled during active disease. V usage is TRBV2 and J usage is TRBJ2-3, with TRBD1 identical over 9 bases. The CDR3 coding sequence is TGTGCCAGCAGTGACGGGACAGGGTTTATAGATACGCAGTATTTT. Amino acids: CASSDGTGFIDTQYF.